One and the same sample provided the 30 T cell receptor beta chains below, sequenced in a study of T cell changes during pregnancy in multiple sclerosis. Method: immunoSEQ multiplex PCR; TCRdb's copy keeps in-frame clones and lacks some. Of over 90,000 clones listed, roughly nine tenths are singletons. The input for sequencing was peripheral blood, taken after pregnancy. These receptors came from a female donor with multiple sclerosis, enrolled in a pregnancy study.

The chain is built from TRBV7-9 and TRBJ2-1, with 15 nucleotides matching TRBD2. The CDR3 sequence is 15 residues long. CDR1 is SEHNR and CDR2 is FQNEAQ in the germline V gene (reference sequence). Trimming took 4 bases from V and 9 from J; bases not matched to a gene: 4. In DNA form, the CDR3 reads TGTGCCAGCAGCTCCGGACTAGCGGGAGGGAGTGAGCAGTTCTTC. It is translated as CASSSGLAGGSEQFF.

This sequence joins TRBV7-6 and TRBJ2-5; possible D gene TRBD2, 5 bases. The germline V gene encodes CDR1 SGHVS and CDR2 FNYEAQ. Between the trimmed V and J ends, which lost 1 base and 3 bases, there was a span of 6 bases. This CDR3 region has 13 residues. The CDR3 sequence: CASSLEAEETQYF. The CDR3 DNA is TGTGCCAGCAGCTTAGAAGCGGAAGAGACCCAGTACTTC.

V and J are TRBV6-1 and TRBJ1-1; D not certain. V was shortened by 2 bases and J by 7 bases, with 14 bases between the two germline ends. Germline loops: CDR1 MNHNS, CDR2 SASEGT. This CDR3 spans 14 amino acids. CDR3 sequence (DNA): TGTGCCAGCAGTGAAAAGCGTCGGGTCGGTGAAGCTTTCTTT. Protein sequence: CASSEKRRVGEAFF.

V usage is TRBV14 and J usage is TRBJ2-1, with TRBD1 as a possible D gene (6 bases). V dropped 1 base and J dropped 8 bases, with 15 bases sitting between them. CDR1 and CDR2 (germline): SGHDN, FVKESK. This CDR3 contains 15 residues. The CDR3 bases are TGTGCCAGCAGCCAAGGTCGAGGGGGAAAGGATGAGCAGTTCTTC. Translation gives CASSQGRGGKDEQFF.

V gene TRBV7-9 combines with J gene TRBJ1-1; D gene uncertain. The CDR3 totals 14 residues. The germline V gene encodes CDR1 SEHNR and CDR2 FQNEAQ (reference sequence). The V gene lost 1 base and the J gene lost 3 bases, with 9 bases spanning the gap. CDR3 sequence reads: CASSLDNRDTEAFF. The CDR3 DNA sequence: TGTGCCAGCAGCTTAGATAACAGAGACACTGAAGCTTTCTTT.

A single count supports this clone. V is TRBV15 and J is TRBJ2-3; 8 nucleotides agree with TRBD1. The germline V gene encodes CDR1 LNHNV and CDR2 YYDKDF (reference sequence). V lost 5 bases, J lost 0 bases, and 4 bases stayed unmatched. The CDR3 length is 15 residues. Here the CDR3 reads CATSSDRASTDTQYF. The CDR3 bases are TGTGCCACCAGCTCGGACAGGGCTAGCACAGATACGCAGTATTTT.

CDR3 residues: CSVVGTDNYNEQFF. Written as DNA, the CDR3 is TGCAGCGTTGTAGGGACAGATAACTACAATGAGCAGTTCTTC. The gene calls are TRBV29-1 and TRBJ2-1; the match to TRBD1 covers 7 bases. The junction had 6 bases not matched to a gene; V was cut back by 4 bases and J by 3 bases. This CDR3 is built from 14 residues. Germline V gene lookup returns CDR1 SQVTM and CDR2 ANQGSEA.

The chain combines TRBV15 with TRBJ1-1; tentatively, D is TRBD1 (6 bases). Trimming removed 1 base from V and 7 bases from J, with 16 bases in between. CDR1 and CDR2 (germline): LNHNV, YYDKDF (reference sequence). The CDR3 runs to 15 residues. The CDR3 spells CATSRVMGGQGEAFF. Here the CDR3 DNA reads TGTGCCACCAGCAGAGTCATGGGGGGGCAGGGTGAAGCTTTCTTT.

V and J are TRBV5-1 and TRBJ1-4; tentative D call: TRBD1 (6 bases). There are 15 residues in the CDR3. CDR1 and CDR2 from the germline V gene are SGHRS and YFSETQ. The V gene lost 3 bases and the J gene lost 2 bases, with 11 bases spanning the gap. For the CDR3, the DNA is TGCGCCAGCAGCTACTCACAGGGTACTAATGAAAAACTGTTTTTT. It yields the protein CASSYSQGTNEKLFF. The full variable domain, completed using reference TRBV5-1 and TRBJ1-4, is KAGVTQTPRYLIKTRGQQVTLSCSPISGHRSVSWYQQTPGQGLQFLFEYFSETQRNKGNFPGRFSGRQFSNSRSEMNVSTLELGDSALYLCASSYSQGTNEKLFFGSGTQLSVL.

The chain recombines TRBV2 with TRBJ2-7; a possible D gene is TRBD2 (6 bases). V was shortened by 8 bases and J by 1 base, with 15 bases between the two germline ends. Germline assignment: CDR1 SNHLY and CDR2 FYNNEI. The CDR3 is 14 residues long. The CDR3, as DNA: TGTGCCAGCCGCGAGGTCGGGAGTTCCTACGAGCAGTACTTC. This gives the protein CASREVGSSYEQYF.

This chain joins TRBV19 and TRBJ2-1, with 9 positions matching TRBD1. The CDR3 extends over 14 amino acids. CDR1 and CDR2 (germline): LNHDA, SQIVND (reference sequence). With 4 bases clipped from V and 7 bases from J, the junction kept 5 bases outside the gene matches. In nucleotides, the CDR3 is TGTGCCAGTAGTACTTCCGGGACAGGGAATGAGCAGTTCTTC. The encoded protein is CASSTSGTGNEQFF.

The rearrangement joins TRBV4-1 to TRBJ2-1, with 8 bases lining up with TRBD2. The CDR3 length is 16 residues. The germline gives CDR1 MGHRA, CDR2 YSYEKL. With 4 bases clipped from V and 2 bases from J, the junction kept 7 bases outside the gene matches. CDR3 loop: CASSLLAGGTYNEQFF. The CDR3 bases are TGCGCCAGCAGCCTTTTGGCGGGGGGAACCTACAATGAGCAGTTCTTC.

The DNA for the CDR3 is TGTGCCAGCAGGGGCCCGAACACCGGGGAGCTGTTTTTT. Amino acids: CASRGPNTGELFF. This rearrangement joins TRBV11-3 to TRBJ2-2; D remains unclear. This CDR3 has 13 amino acids. Germline V gene data show CDR1 as SGHNT and CDR2 as YENEEA. The V end was cut by 6 bases, the J end by 0 bases, with 5 bases between.

J is TRBJ1-1 and V is TRBV6-1, with 7 bases fitting TRBD1. The CDR3 contains 16 residues. Germline loops: CDR1 MNHNS, CDR2 SASEGT. The V and J ends lost 4 bases and 0 bases, in that order; junction bases with no gene match: 8. The CDR3: CASSVRPGTVNTEAFF. CDR3 bases: TGTGCCAGCAGTGTCCGACCCGGGACAGTGAACACTGAAGCTTTCTTT.

The V and J genes are TRBV5-8 and TRBJ1-4; 8 bases are a match to TRBD1. The germline CDR1 and CDR2 sequences are SGHTS and YDEGEE. Unmatched junction bases numbered 10, after V lost 4 bases and J lost 8 bases. The CDR3 covers 15 residues. CDR3 loop: CASSLAGQGYEKLFF. CDR3 coding DNA: TGTGCCAGCAGCCTAGCTGGACAGGGATACGAAAAACTGTTTTTT.

This chain connects TRBV10-3 to TRBJ2-3; TRBD2 matches 9 bases. Germline V gives CDR1 ENHRY, CDR2 SYGVKD. The V and J ends lost 5 bases and 2 bases, in that order; junction bases with no gene match: 8. The CDR3 has 16 residues. The chain's CDR3 is CAISSQRGAYTDTQYF. In DNA, the CDR3 is TGTGCCATCAGTTCCCAGCGGGGGGCCTACACAGATACGCAGTATTTT.

The chain employs TRBV6-1 and TRBJ2-7; D call uncertain. The CDR3 extends over 14 amino acids. The germline CDR1 and CDR2 sequences are MNHNS and SASEGT. V was pared by 8 bases and J by 0 bases, with 14 bases between. CDR3 protein: CASGFSGSSYEQYF. The CDR3 nucleotides read TGTGCCAGCGGTTTTTCCGGGTCCTCCTACGAGCAGTACTTC.

The gene calls are TRBV19 and TRBJ1-3; a weak D match, TRBD1 (5 bases). Germline V gives CDR1 LNHDA, CDR2 SQIVND (reference sequence). With 10 bases removed from V and 2 bases from J, the gap between germline ends came to 18 bases. The length of the CDR3 is 15 residues. CDR3 nucleotides: TGTGCCACCGTCGGGCCCCCAGGGCCTGGAAACACCATATATTTT. Protein: CATVGPPGPGNTIYF.

This CDR3 reads CASSRSLQGGGTEAFF. Written as DNA, the CDR3 is TGCGCCAGCAGCCGCTCCTTACAGGGAGGGGGCACTGAAGCTTTCTTT. The rearrangement uses TRBV4-1 and TRBJ1-1; possible D gene TRBD1, 6 bases. CDR1 is MGHRA, CDR2 YSYEKL, per germline. The CDR3 is 16 amino acids. The ends were cut back, 4 bases at V and 4 bases at J, with 19 bases in the middle.

The chain couples TRBV6-1 to TRBJ1-5, with D possibly matching TRBD1 (6 bases). CDR3 length: 15 amino acids. CDR1 is MNHNS and CDR2 is SASEGT in the germline V gene. The V and J ends lost 5 bases and 0 bases respectively, with 11 bases between them. The CDR3 DNA sequence: TGTGCCAGCAGTCTCGGGACACTTAGCAATCAGCCCCAGCATTTT. This translates into CASSLGTLSNQPQHF.

The chain couples TRBV29-1 to TRBJ1-2; possibly TRBD1 for D (6 bases). Germline CDR1 is SQVTM and CDR2 is ANQGSEA. Between the trimmed V and J ends, which lost 0 bases and 8 bases, there was a span of 16 bases. There are 14 residues in the CDR3. DNA of the CDR3: TGCAGCGTTGAAGAGGGACACCGAACGAGCGGCTACACCTTC. This sequence encodes CSVEEGHRTSGYTF.

This chain joins TRBV2 and TRBJ1-5; TRBD1 agrees at 7 bases. Germline lookup yields CDR1 SNHLY and CDR2 FYNNEI. Losses at the gene ends were 8 bases for V and 4 bases for J; bases not matched to a gene: 5. This CDR3 has 13 amino acids. The CDR3 region has the DNA TGTGCCAGCCAGGACAGGCTAAATCAGCCCCAGCATTTT. Translated, it gives CASQDRLNQPQHF.

The rearrangement links TRBV7-6 to TRBJ1-2; D remains ambiguous. This CDR3 has 13 residues. CDR1 is SGHVS, CDR2 FNYEAQ, per germline. V dropped 1 base and J dropped 2 bases, with 5 bases sitting between them. CDR3 DNA sequence: TGTGCCAGCAGCTTAGGGCACAACTATGGCTACACCTTC. Translated, it gives CASSLGHNYGYTF.

Comments on this clone: This CDR3 is also generated by other DNA sequences in the sample. The genes are TRBV19 and TRBJ2-3; the match to TRBD1 covers 10 bases. The CDR3 runs 14 residues. Germline V gene lookup returns CDR1 LNHDA and CDR2 SQIVND (reference sequence). After removal of 6 bases from V and 3 bases from J, the junction contained 3 bases not matched to a gene. This chain's CDR3 is CASSGQGGTDTQYF. CDR3 nucleotide sequence: TGTGCCAGTAGCGGACAGGGGGGTACAGATACGCAGTATTTT.

CDR3 in amino acids: CASSLGRGRNTGELFF. CDR3 sequence (DNA): TGCGCCAGCAGCTTGGGAAGGGGGAGGAACACCGGGGAGCTGTTTTTT. V usage is TRBV5-1 and J usage is TRBJ2-2; D perhaps matches TRBD1 (6 bases). Germline V lookup: CDR1 SGHRS, CDR2 YFSETQ. V was trimmed by 0 bases and J by 1 base, leaving 10 bases between them. This CDR3 contains 16 residues.

The gene calls are TRBV5-4 and TRBJ2-3; 8 nucleotides line up with TRBD2. Germline lookup yields CDR1 SGHNT and CDR2 YYREEE (reference sequence). The CDR3 consists of 18 residues. V lost 3 bases and J lost 1; bases outside the gene matches: 13. The CDR3 nucleotides read TGTGCCAGCAGCTCAAAACAAACTAGCGGCGGGGGCACAGATACGCAGTATTTT. Translated: CASSSKQTSGGGTDTQYF.

The rearrangement joins TRBV10-3 to TRBJ1-5; no clear D. Germline CDR1 ENHRY, CDR2 SYGVKD. The CDR3 runs 17 residues. The V gene lost 0 bases and the J gene lost 0 bases, with 12 bases spanning the gap. The DNA of the CDR3 is TGTGCCATCAGTGAGTCGGGCATCCCTTATAGCAATCAGCCCCAGCATTTT. Translation gives CAISESGIPYSNQPQHF.

The chain is built from TRBV4-3 and TRBJ2-7; D remains unclear. CDR1 is LGHNA and CDR2 is YSLEER in the germline V gene. The CDR3 has 13 amino acids. Trimming stripped 0 bases from V and 2 bases from J, with 5 bases between. The CDR3 region is CASSQDRAYEQYF. The CDR3 DNA reads as TGCGCCAGCAGCCAAGATAGAGCCTACGAGCAGTACTTC.

This CDR3 is CASSPRLAGMYNEQFF. The CDR3 DNA follows: TGTGCCAGCAGCCCTCGTTTAGCGGGAATGTACAATGAGCAGTTCTTC. V and J are TRBV11-2 and TRBJ2-1; TRBD2 agrees at 8 bases. V was clipped by 5 bases and J by 4 bases; unmatched bases: 10. CDR3 size: 16 residues. Per the germline V gene, CDR1 is SGHAT and CDR2 is FQNNGV.

This clone showed up just once. The chain recombines TRBV5-4 with TRBJ2-2; 13 bases are shared with TRBD2. The CDR3 runs 16 residues. V shed 4 bases, J shed 8 bases, and the junction held 8 bases outside the gene matches. Germline V lookup: CDR1 SGHNT, CDR2 YYREEE (reference sequence). The CDR3: CASSPGLAGIAGELFF. The CDR3 coding sequence is TGTGCCAGCAGCCCGGGACTAGCGGGAATAGCGGGGGAGCTGTTTTTT.